This T cell receptor beta chain was documented in a study of T cells in Graves' hyperthyroidism and ophthalmopathy. The CDR3 regions of TCR beta were amplified from RNA transcripts. RT-PCR in the first round (using the HTBI primer set) targeted the TCR CDR3. TCRdb re-called the multiplex PCR reads with MiXCR, one entry per CDR3 protein. The sample lists hundreds of thousands of distinct CDR3 sequences, approximately 42% occurring once. Germline CDR1 SNHLY, CDR2 FYNNEI. V was clipped by 5 bases and J by 6 bases, with 16 bases between them. This CDR3 comprises 14 residues. This chain connects TRBV2 to TRBJ1-2; D uncertain. The sequencing sample was made of peripheral blood or thyroid tissue (not recorded which). This receptor was identified in an adult man with Graves' disease, either hyperthyroidism or ophthalmopathy (not recorded which). The CDR3 spells CASSYSGRTDGYTF. CDR3 DNA sequence: TGTGCCAGCAGTTACTCGGGCAGGACGGATGGCTACACCTTC. Filled out from reference TRBV2 and TRBJ1-2, the complete variable domain reads EPEVTQTPSHQVTQMGQEVILRCVPISNHLYFYWYRQILGQKVEFLVSFYNNEISEKSEIFDDQFSVERPDGSNFTLKIRSTKLEDSAMYFCASSYSGRTDGYTFGSGTRLTVV.